This T cell receptor (beta chain) originates from a study of blood T cell repertoires in COVID-19. At the level of the study: Some COVID-19 samples were acute and others convalescent; all came from the United States, Italy and Spain.

CDR1 and CDR2 from the germline V gene are SGHTS and YDEGEE. J was trimmed by 1 base and V by 3 bases; bases with no gene match: 5. This CDR3 is built from 15 residues. Profiling relied on immunoSEQ multiplex PCR, and the TCRdb table lists in-frame clones only, not all of them. The table has a few hundred thousand clones, approximately 90% seen once. Seattle's enrolled individuals joined amid active infection and were then monitored longitudinally. The sequence was collected from a woman in her sixties or seventies with COVID-19, enrolled during active disease. The sequencing input was peripheral blood. The chain joins TRBV5-8 to TRBJ2-3; TRBD1 agrees at 7 bases. The CDR3 protein is CASSSRGFGTDTQYF. The DNA for the CDR3 is TGTGCCAGCAGCTCCAGGGGGTTTGGCACAGATACGCAGTATTTT.